A selection of T cell receptor beta chains follows, all from one sample in a study of blood T cell repertoires in COVID-19. TCRdb keeps only in-frame clones here, not all; method: immunoSEQ multiplex PCR. The table records 150,000 or so clones, roughly 80% of them present only once. Input material: peripheral blood. The origin of the receptors is a woman aged 55-70 years with acute or convalescent COVID-19. Each CDR3 is given with its conserved first and last residue. The order of the fields is V gene, D gene, J gene, clone size, CDR3 DNA, CDR3 protein. D genes are given only for firm matches. Clone size is given for some rows only: seen once, a few or many times, or a class if the clone is expanded.

TRBV28	TRBD1	TRBJ1-2	few	TGTGCCAGCAGTTCCCTCTCACAGGGGGCGGGTGGCTACACCTTC	CASSSLSQGAGGYTF
TRBV28	TRBD2	TRBJ2-3	NA	TGTGCCAGCAGTCGTCCTATAGCGGGAGGAACAGATACGCAGTATTTT	CASSRPIAGGTDTQYF
TRBV7-9	NA	TRBJ1-4	NA	TGTGCCAGCAGCTCCGGCGGGGTTAGGCTTGAAAAACTGTTTTTT	CASSSGGVRLEKLFF
TRBV19	NA	TRBJ1-3	NA	TGTGCCAGTAGTATATTGGCGGGACCCATATATTTT	CASSILAGPIYF
TRBV3-1/TRBV3-2	TRBD2	TRBJ2-1	NA	TGTGCCAGCAGCCAAGAGGGACGTGGGAGGGCCTTCAATGAGCAGTTCTTC	CASSQEGRGRAFNEQFF
TRBV5-1	NA	TRBJ2-3	NA	TGCGCCAGCAGCTTGGGGCAGAGCACAGATACGCAGTATTTT	CASSLGQSTDTQYF
TRBV7-8	NA	TRBJ2-3	NA	TGTGCCAGCAGTAACTTACAGAGTGGAATTCGCACAGATACGCAGTATTTT	CASSNLQSGIRTDTQYF
TRBV28	TRBD2	TRBJ2-7	NA	TGTGCCAGCAGAACCGGGGCTAGCGGCACCTACGAGCAGTACTTC	CASRTGASGTYEQYF
TRBV7-2	TRBD2	TRBJ2-1	NA	TGTGCCAGCAGAAGAACCGGGACTAGCGGGAGAAATGAGCAGTTCTTC	CASRRTGTSGRNEQFF
TRBV5-1	TRBD1	TRBJ2-3	NA	TGCGCCAGCAGCTTCCAGGGGGCCGCAGATACGCAGTATTTT	CASSFQGAADTQYF
TRBV15	NA	TRBJ1-5	NA	TGTGCCACCAGCAGAGATGTTGGGGCAGGCCAGCCCCAGCATTTT	CATSRDVGAGQPQHF
TRBV3-1/TRBV3-2	NA	TRBJ1-1	NA	TGTGCCAGCAGCTCCGTCGGGGGGAACACTGAAGCTTTCTTT	CASSSVGGNTEAFF
TRBV24-1	NA	TRBJ1-2	NA	TGTGCCACCAGTGATTTGGACAGGTGGGCCTTC	CATSDLDRWAF
TRBV5-4	TRBD1	TRBJ1-2	NA	TGTGCCAGCAGCCCGCGGACAGGCGGGGTATATGGCTACACCTTC	CASSPRTGGVYGYTF
TRBV9	TRBD2	TRBJ2-3	NA	TGTGCCAGCAGCATTAGCGGGAGGGCGAGTACAGATACGCAGTATTTT	CASSISGRASTDTQYF
TRBV9	NA	TRBJ1-3	NA	TGTGCCAGCAGCGTACGCGGGGGTTCTGGAAACACCATATATTTT	CASSVRGGSGNTIYF
TRBV5-1	NA	TRBJ2-3	NA	TGCGCCAGCAGCTCCAAAGACAGATTCACAGATACGCAGTATTTT	CASSSKDRFTDTQYF
TRBV10-1	NA	TRBJ2-5	NA	TGCGCCACGGGACACAGGGAACAAGAGACCCAGTACTTC	CATGHREQETQYF
TRBV30	TRBD2	TRBJ2-7	NA	TGTGCCTGGAGGGTAGCGGGGGAGCAGTACTTC	CAWRVAGEQYF
TRBV28	TRBD2	TRBJ2-5	NA	TGTGCCAGCAGAGTAGCGGGAGTCCAAGAGACCCAGTACTTC	CASRVAGVQETQYF
TRBV28	NA	TRBJ2-7	many	TGTGCCAGCAGTTTTCGCCGGGACATCTCCTACGAGCAGTACTTC	CASSFRRDISYEQYF
TRBV28	NA	TRBJ1-6	NA	TGTGCCAGCAGTTTAATGGGTTCGGGCAGGGTAGCACCACCCCTCCACTTT	CASSLMGSGRVAPPLHF
TRBV28	NA	TRBJ1-2	NA	TGTGCCAGCAGTCTAACTCAGGCCTTTTCGGAAAATGGCTACACCTTC	CASSLTQAFSENGYTF
TRBV20-1	TRBD2	TRBJ2-7	NA	TGCAGTGCTAGTGGCGGGACTAGCGGCTACGAGCAGTACTTC	CSASGGTSGYEQYF
TRBV5-4	NA	TRBJ1-6	NA	TGTGCCAGCAGTTCTATCCTGGCGGGCTCCTATAATTCACCCCTCCACTTT	CASSSILAGSYNSPLHF
TRBV18	TRBD1	TRBJ2-1	NA	TGTGCCAGCTCTCCCGGGACAGTGTTCCAATGGGAGCAGTTCTTC	CASSPGTVFQWEQFF
TRBV5-1	NA	TRBJ2-1	NA	TGCGCCAGCAGCGGCGGGACTCAGGGTGAGCAGTTCTTC	CASSGGTQGEQFF
TRBV5-5	TRBD1	TRBJ1-5	NA	TGTGCCAGCAGCTTGGGGAGAGGGGGCGCGGGTCAGCCCCAGCATTTT	CASSLGRGGAGQPQHF
TRBV27	NA	TRBJ1-5	once	TGTGCCAGCGCCCTGGCCTCCGGGGGTCAGCCCCAGCATTTT	CASALASGGQPQHF
TRBV3-1/TRBV3-2	NA	TRBJ2-1	NA	TGTGCCAGCAGCCAAGGCGCGGGGGCTAGCAGTGAGCAGTTCTTC	CASSQGAGASSEQFF
TRBV30	NA	TRBJ1-2	NA	TGTGCCTGGAGGTGGACATCTCATGGCTACACCTTC	CAWRWTSHGYTF
TRBV27	NA	TRBJ2-2	NA	TGTGCCAGCAGTTTATCGGTCAGGGGGAACACCGGGGAGCTGTTTTTT	CASSLSVRGNTGELFF
TRBV7-2	TRBD2	TRBJ2-3	NA	TGTGCCAGCAGCTTAAGACTAGCGGGAGGTTCAGATACGCAGTATTTT	CASSLRLAGGSDTQYF
TRBV30	TRBD1	TRBJ1-1	many	TGTGCCTGGAGTTGGGGACAGGGGGGCGAAGCTTTCTTT	CAWSWGQGGEAFF
TRBV6-5	NA	TRBJ1-6	NA	TGTGCCAGCACCACTGGGAGTCCAAATTCACCCCTCCACTTT	CASTTGSPNSPLHF
TRBV6-5	NA	TRBJ1-2	NA	TGTGCCAGTTTGGGGCAGGGACTCTATGGCTACACCTTC	CASLGQGLYGYTF
TRBV6-5	NA	TRBJ2-7	NA	TGTGCCAGCAGTTACAAAGTTACACAGGGCTCCTACGAGCAGTACTTC	CASSYKVTQGSYEQYF
TRBV30	TRBD1	TRBJ1-2	NA	TGTGCCTGGAGTACGCCGGGACAGGGTCATTATGGCTACACCTTC	CAWSTPGQGHYGYTF
TRBV20-1	NA	TRBJ2-7	NA	TGCAGTGCTTCAGCGGACTACGAGCAGTACTTC	CSASADYEQYF
TRBV15	NA	TRBJ2-5	NA	TGTGCCACCAGCCCCGGGGTAGACTGGACCCAGTACTTC	CATSPGVDWTQYF
TRBV7-8	TRBD1	TRBJ1-2	NA	TGTGCCAGCAGCTTAGATGGGTTCGGGACAGGGGAAGGCTATGGCTACACCTTC	CASSLDGFGTGEGYGYTF
TRBV4-1	TRBD1	TRBJ2-1	NA	TGCGCCAGCAGCCAAGACAGGGGGCGAACCTACAATGAGCAGTTCTTC	CASSQDRGRTYNEQFF
TRBV3-1/TRBV3-2	TRBD2	TRBJ2-1	NA	TGTGCCAGCAGCCCATCTAAGCGGGATATGTGGTATGAGCAGTTCTTC	CASSPSKRDMWYEQFF
TRBV2	TRBD2	TRBJ2-7	NA	TGTGCCAGCAGCCTGTTAGCGGGAGTGAACGAGCAGTACTTC	CASSLLAGVNEQYF
TRBV5-4	TRBD2	TRBJ2-1	NA	TGTGCCAGCAGCTTCGGGACTAGCGGGATGCATGAGCAGTTCTTC	CASSFGTSGMHEQFF
TRBV5-1	NA	TRBJ2-4	NA	TGCGCCAGCAGCTTGGGTGGGGGCGCCAAAAACATTCAGTACTTC	CASSLGGGAKNIQYF
TRBV28	NA	TRBJ1-2	NA	TGTGCCAGCAGACGACAGCCTAACTATGGCTACACCTTC	CASRRQPNYGYTF
TRBV28	TRBD2	TRBJ2-1	once	TGTGCCAGCAGACGGACTAGCGGGAGGGCCTATGAGCAGTTCTTC	CASRRTSGRAYEQFF
TRBV5-5	NA	TRBJ1-5	NA	TGTGCCAGCAGCTTTCAGGGTGTTGATCAGCCCCAGCATTTT	CASSFQGVDQPQHF
TRBV5-4	NA	TRBJ2-7	NA	TGTGCCAGCAGCTTGGGGGCGACAGCCCCACGGGTCGAGCAGTACTTC	CASSLGATAPRVEQYF
TRBV11-3	TRBD2	TRBJ2-5	once	TGTGCCAGCAGCTTTAGCGGGACGGGCTATGAGACCCAGTACTTC	CASSFSGTGYETQYF
TRBV2	NA	TRBJ2-7	NA	TGTGCCAGCAGTGATGGCCTGGCAGGGGCGGACGAGCAGTACTTC	CASSDGLAGADEQYF